This TCR beta chain was captured by sequencing in a study of T-cell memory formation after mild COVID-19. Study-level results: Clones that shrank (day 15 to 85) were balanced CD4/CD8, whereas later expanders leaned CD4+. Contracting CD8+ clones were enriched in EMRA, CD4+ mainly in CM and EM.

This clonotype was observed a handful of times. Its antigen remains unidentified. After removal of 4 bases from V and 3 bases from J, the junction contained 8 bases not matched to a gene. Germline V gene data show CDR1 as LGHNT and CDR2 as FRNRAP. This CDR3 comprises 16 residues. 5'RACE with constant-segment primers built TCRalpha and TCRbeta cDNA libraries with UMIs. TCRdb analysed the 5' RACE reads with MiXCR anew, one entry per CDR3 protein. The sample lists over 130,000 distinct CDR3 sequences, around 15% seen once, with around 27% in the top ten. The source of this sequence is an adult woman who had mild COVID-19 (a few samples of this study predate the infection). Cell type and time point are not known. The V and J genes are TRBV12-5 and TRBJ1-5, with 8 bases identical to TRBD1. The sequencing input was PBMCs or a T cell subset sorted from them (not recorded which). The CDR3: CASGSLQGAFNQPQHF. The DNA of the CDR3 is TGTGCTAGTGGTTCGCTGCAGGGGGCATTCAATCAGCCCCAGCATTTT.